This TCR beta chain came from a study of human T cells and chemical hapten exposure. TCRdb independently ran MiXCR on the RACE reads; one entry per CDR3 protein. Seen here are approximately 46,000 distinct CDR3 sequences, approximately 10% observed once, and the top ten hold 14%. Trimming took 4 bases from V and 2 from J; bases not matched to a gene: 5. CDR1 and CDR2 from the germline V gene are LGHNA and YSLEER. CDR3 length equals 15 residues. This clonotype was seen many times. Time point given: patch test 2, 6 weeks after DPC sensitization. The sample's treatment: therapeutic diphenylcyclopropenone sensitization with weekly scalp DPC. Total RNA was isolated from whole blood that had not been fractionated.

The input for sequencing was whole blood, taken in connection with sensitization to the hapten diphenylcyclopropenone (DPC). This chain links TRBV4-3 with TRBJ2-4; 7 bases fit TRBD1. The origin of this receptor is a woman under 40 with alopecia areata. Some clones in this sample may be carry-over from other donors' samples. CDR3: CASSLTGDPKNIQYF. In DNA, the CDR3 is TGCGCCAGCAGCCTTACAGGGGATCCCAAAAACATTCAGTACTTC.